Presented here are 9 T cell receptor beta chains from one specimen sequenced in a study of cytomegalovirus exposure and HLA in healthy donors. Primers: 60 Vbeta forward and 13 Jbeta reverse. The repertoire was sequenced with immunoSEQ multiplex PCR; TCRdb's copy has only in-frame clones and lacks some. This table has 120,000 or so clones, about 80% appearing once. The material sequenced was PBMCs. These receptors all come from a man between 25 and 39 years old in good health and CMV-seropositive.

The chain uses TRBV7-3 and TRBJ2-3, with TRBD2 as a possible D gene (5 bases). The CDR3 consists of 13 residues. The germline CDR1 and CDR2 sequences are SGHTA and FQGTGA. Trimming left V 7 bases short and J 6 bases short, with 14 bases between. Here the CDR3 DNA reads TGTGCCAGCACCTCCCTCCCGGGGGATACGCAGTATTTT. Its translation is CASTSLPGDTQYF.

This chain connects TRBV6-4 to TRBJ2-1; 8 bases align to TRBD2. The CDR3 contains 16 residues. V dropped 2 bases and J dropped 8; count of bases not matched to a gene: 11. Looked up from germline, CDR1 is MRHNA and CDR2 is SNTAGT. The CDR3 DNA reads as TGTGCCAGCAGTGACCTTCCGGGGGGGGGCCAGGATGAGCAGTTCTTC. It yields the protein CASSDLPGGGQDEQFF.

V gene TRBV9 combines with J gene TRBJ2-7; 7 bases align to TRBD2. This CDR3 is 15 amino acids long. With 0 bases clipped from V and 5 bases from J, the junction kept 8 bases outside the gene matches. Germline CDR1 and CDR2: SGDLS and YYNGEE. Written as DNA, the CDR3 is TGTGCCAGCAGCGTAGTTGCTAGCGGCATCCACGAGCAGTACTTC. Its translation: CASSVVASGIHEQYF.

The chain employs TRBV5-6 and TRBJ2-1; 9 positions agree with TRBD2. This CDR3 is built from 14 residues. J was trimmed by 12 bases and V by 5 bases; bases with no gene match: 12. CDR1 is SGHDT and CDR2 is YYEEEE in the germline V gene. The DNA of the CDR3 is TGTGCCAGCAGTCGCGGGGGGGCCGCGGTTGGGCAGTTCTTC. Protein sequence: CASSRGGAAVGQFF.

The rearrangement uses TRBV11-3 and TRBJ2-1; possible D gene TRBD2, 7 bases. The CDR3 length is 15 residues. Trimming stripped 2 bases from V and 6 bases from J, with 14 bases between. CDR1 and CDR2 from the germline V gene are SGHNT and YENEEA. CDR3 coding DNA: TGTGCCAGCAGCTTAATGGGGGGGGGCCTCAATGAGCAGTTCTTC. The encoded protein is CASSLMGGGLNEQFF.

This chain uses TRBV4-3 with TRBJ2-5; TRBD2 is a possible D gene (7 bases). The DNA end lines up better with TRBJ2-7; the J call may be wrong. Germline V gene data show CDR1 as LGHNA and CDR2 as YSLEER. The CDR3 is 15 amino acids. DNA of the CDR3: TGCGCCAGCAGCCAAGAACGGGGGGCCACCTACGAGCAGTACTTC. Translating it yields CASSQERGATYEQYF.

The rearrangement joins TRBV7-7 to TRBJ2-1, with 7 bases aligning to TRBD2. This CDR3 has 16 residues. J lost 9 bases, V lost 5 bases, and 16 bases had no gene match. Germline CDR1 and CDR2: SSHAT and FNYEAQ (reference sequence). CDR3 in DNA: TGTGCCAGCAGCCCTCCCCCCCTCAGCGGGGCCCCTGAGCAGTTCTTC. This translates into CASSPPPLSGAPEQFF.

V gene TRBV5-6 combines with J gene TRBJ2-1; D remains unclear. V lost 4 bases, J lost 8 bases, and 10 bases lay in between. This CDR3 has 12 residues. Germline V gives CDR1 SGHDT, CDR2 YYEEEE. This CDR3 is CASSVGSDEQFF. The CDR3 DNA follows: TGTGCCAGCAGCGTTGGTTCGGATGAGCAGTTCTTC. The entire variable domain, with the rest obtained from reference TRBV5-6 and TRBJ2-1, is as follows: DAGVTQSPTHLIKTRGQQVTLRCSPKSGHDTVSWYQQALGQGPQFIFQYYEEEERQRGNFPDRFSGHQFPNYSSELNVNALLLGDSALYLCASSVGSDEQFFGPGTRLTVL.

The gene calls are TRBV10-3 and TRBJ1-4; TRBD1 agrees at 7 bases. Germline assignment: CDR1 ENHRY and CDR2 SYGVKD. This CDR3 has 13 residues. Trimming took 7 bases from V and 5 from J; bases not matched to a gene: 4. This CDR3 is CAITPGQNEKLFF. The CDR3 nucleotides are TGTGCCATCACCCCGGGACAGAATGAAAAACTGTTTTTT.